The T cell receptor (beta chain) under discussion was sequenced for a study of control samples from healthy donors and cancer patients (dated by TCRdb to about 2020). The library was built by means of the immunoSEQ multiplex PCR assay. TCRdb mirrors the immuneACCESS table, restricted to in-frame sequences. Some clones are absent from its copies; in checked studies, under half trace to an unresolved V gene, and the reason for the others is unknown. Here the sample has roughly 95,000 clones; 80% to 90% occur a single time. 14% of the sample is taken by the ten largest. With regard to this clone: Its recognized antigen is unknown. Base qualities are missing; no much larger clone stands one base away.

Clipping removes 3 bases from V and 1 base from J, with 9 as the unmatched junction base count. CDR1 and CDR2, per the germline V gene, are MDHEN and SYDVKM. The CDR3, from cysteine to phenylalanine, totals 16 residues. The retained sequence is limited to the CDR3, 48 bases, with the frame set at the first base. Sample: blood. The receptor chain draws on TRBV28 and TRBJ2-7, and 7 junction bases match TRBD1. This TCR was sampled from a man aged 25-45 years in good health. The DNA reads TGTGCCAGCAGTTTCCTCCGGACAGGACTGTCCTACGAGCAGTACTTC. Its product reads: CASSFLRTGLSYEQYF.